Below, 30 T cell receptor beta chains from the same sample are listed, as sequenced in a study of T cells in localized non-small cell lung cancer. Sequencing used immunoSEQ multiplex PCR; TCRdb keeps in-frame clones, though not all of them. The sample contains about 53,000 clones, around four fifths of which appear only once. The sequences come from peripheral blood mononuclear cells, collected before any cancer treatment. These receptor sequences come from a man between 40 and 70 years old with stage III lung adenocarcinoma.

This clone appeared a single time. DNA for the CDR3: TGTGCCAGCAGCTTACCAGGGTCAAATGAGCAGTTCTTC. It is translated as CASSLPGSNEQFF. The chain links TRBV7-7 to TRBJ2-1, with D perhaps TRBD1 (5 bases). CDR1 SSHAT and CDR2 FNYEAQ come from the germline V gene (reference sequence). CDR3 length: 13 amino acids. Trimming took 2 bases from V and 7 from J, leaving 9 bases between them.

The chain combines TRBV19 with TRBJ1-1, with D possibly matching TRBD1 (5 bases). CDR1 LNHDA and CDR2 SQIVND come from the germline V gene (reference sequence). The length of the CDR3 is 12 residues. V lost 8 bases and J 7 bases, leaving 14 bases between the germline ends. The CDR3 here is CASAPGRLEAFF. For the CDR3, the DNA is TGTGCCAGTGCCCCGGGGCGGCTTGAAGCTTTCTTT.

This rearrangement joins TRBV2 to TRBJ2-1; no reliable D call. Germline CDR1 and CDR2: SNHLY and FYNNEI. V shed 2 bases and J shed 3 bases, with 5 bases lying between them. The CDR3 runs 13 residues. The CDR3 here is CASSERVYNEQFF. In DNA form, the CDR3 reads TGTGCCAGCAGTGAACGGGTCTACAATGAGCAGTTCTTC.

This clone showed up just once. This chain joins TRBV7-9 and TRBJ1-2; the D gene is possibly TRBD1 (5 bases). Per the germline V gene, CDR1 is SEHNR and CDR2 is FQNEAQ (reference sequence). The V and J ends lost 2 bases and 6 bases respectively, with 10 bases between them. The CDR3 length is 13 residues. In nucleotides, the CDR3 is TGTGCCAGCAGCTTAATGGGGGTAGATGGCTACACCTTC. This gives the protein CASSLMGVDGYTF.

This clone was seen a few times. The rearrangement links TRBV7-3 to TRBJ1-1, with 10 nucleotides matching TRBD1. The CDR3 runs 16 residues. Germline V gives CDR1 SGHTA, CDR2 FQGTGA. J was trimmed by 4 bases and V by 5 bases; bases with no gene match: 10. The CDR3 region has the DNA TGTGCCAGCAGCCCCGGGACAGGGGCTAGGAGCACTGAAGCTTTCTTT. Amino acid sequence: CASSPGTGARSTEAFF.

V is TRBV5-1 and J is TRBJ2-5, with a possible D match to TRBD1 (6 bases). This CDR3 contains 14 residues. Trimming shortened V by 4 bases and J by 1 base, and 11 bases separated the two germline ends. Germline lookup yields CDR1 SGHRS and CDR2 YFSETQ. CDR3 sequence reads: CASSSGQTQETQYF. The CDR3 DNA follows: TGCGCCAGCAGCAGCGGACAGACCCAAGAGACCCAGTACTTC.

The chain recombines TRBV2 with TRBJ2-3, with 11 positions matching TRBD2. The CDR3 has 21 amino acids. The J segment lost 4 bases and the V segment lost 8 bases, leaving 26 bases of the junction unmatched. Germline CDR1 and CDR2: SNHLY and FYNNEI. The CDR3 here is CASGTAQDLAGGSYWADTQYF. The CDR3 DNA reads TGTGCCAGCGGGACCGCACAGGACCTAGCGGGGGGATCTTATTGGGCAGATACGCAGTATTTT. Based on the CDR3 plus reference TRBV2 and TRBJ2-3, the full variable domain is EPEVTQTPSHQVTQMGQEVILRCVPISNHLYFYWYRQILGQKVEFLVSFYNNEISEKSEIFDDQFSVERPDGSNFTLKIRSTKLEDSAMYFCASGTAQDLAGGSYWADTQYFGPGTRLTVL.

This clone was counted between two and nine times. Distinct nucleotide sequences in the sample also encode this CDR3. The chain employs TRBV4-2 and TRBJ2-3; TRBD2 agrees at 7 bases. Germline loops: CDR1 LGHNA, CDR2 YNFKEQ. V lost 0 bases and J lost 3; bases outside the gene matches: 9. CDR3 length: 17 amino acids. This chain's CDR3 is CASSQDGAGASTDTQYF. The CDR3 nucleotides are TGTGCCAGCAGCCAAGACGGGGCGGGAGCAAGTACAGATACGCAGTATTTT.

The gene calls are TRBV25-1 and TRBJ1-1, with D perhaps matching TRBD1 (5 bases). CDR1 MGHDK and CDR2 SYGVNS come from the germline V gene. Trimming took off 3 bases at V and 0 bases at J, with 11 bases between the two ends. The CDR3 extends over 15 amino acids. The CDR3 sequence is CASSDSTAMNTEAFF. CDR3 DNA sequence: TGTGCCAGCAGTGACTCGACAGCGATGAACACTGAAGCTTTCTTT.

The V and J genes are TRBV29-1 and TRBJ2-7; 10 bases agree with TRBD2. Trimming took 6 bases from V and 3 from J; bases not matched to a gene: 11. This CDR3 region has 15 residues. Germline assignment: CDR1 SQVTM and CDR2 ANQGSEA. This CDR3 is CSVGLAGVGGYEQYF. The CDR3 DNA is TGCAGCGTGGGGCTAGCGGGAGTGGGGGGCTACGAGCAGTACTTC.

V is TRBV19 and J is TRBJ2-1, with 10 positions matching TRBD2. The CDR3 length is 17 residues. Germline CDR1 and CDR2: LNHDA and SQIVND (reference sequence). J was trimmed by 0 bases and V by 3 bases; bases with no gene match: 5. This CDR3 is CASSIGSGGSSYNEQFF. CDR3 coding DNA: TGTGCCAGTAGTATCGGTAGCGGGGGGAGCTCCTACAATGAGCAGTTCTTC.

This rearrangement joins TRBV9 to TRBJ2-4, with D perhaps TRBD1 (6 bases). There are 15 residues in the CDR3. Germline CDR1 SGDLS, CDR2 YYNGEE. Deletions cut 5 bases from V and 2 bases from J, with 14 bases between. The CDR3 loop reads CASSAGAESKNIQYF. In DNA form, the CDR3 reads TGTGCCAGCAGTGCAGGGGCGGAATCCAAAAACATTCAGTACTTC.

This chain joins TRBV14 and TRBJ2-5, with TRBD1 identical over 7 bases. Trimming removed 4 bases from V and 2 bases from J; junction bases left unmatched: 7. This CDR3 is 15 amino acids long. The germline V gene has CDR1 SGHDN and CDR2 FVKESK. CDR3 sequence (DNA): TGTGCCAGCAGCCTATATCGGGACAGTCAAGAGACCCAGTACTTC. This translates into CASSLYRDSQETQYF.

The gene calls are TRBV7-2 and TRBJ1-1; D possibly corresponds to TRBD1 (5 bases). CDR1 and CDR2 from the germline V gene are SGHTA and FQGNSA. The length of the CDR3 is 14 residues. V shed 5 bases and J shed 0 bases, with 10 bases lying between them. CDR3 in amino acids: CASSPGPMNTEAFF. The CDR3 DNA sequence: TGTGCCAGCAGCCCGGGACCGATGAACACTGAAGCTTTCTTT.

The table lists this clone with a count of one. The chain recombines TRBV5-4 with TRBJ2-1; D may be TRBD1 or TRBD2 (5 bases each). Trimming took off 3 bases at V and 10 bases at J, with 17 bases between the two ends. This CDR3 contains 14 residues. CDR1 is SGHNT, CDR2 YYREEE, per germline (reference sequence). CDR3 residues: CASSWGREPREQFF. CDR3 DNA: TGTGCCAGCAGCTGGGGACGAGAGCCCCGGGAGCAGTTCTTC.

The CDR3 protein is CASSPYGTGNTEAFF. The CDR3 DNA sequence: TGTGCCAGTAGTCCATATGGGACAGGGAACACTGAAGCTTTCTTT. The J gene is TRBJ1-1, the V gene TRBV19, with 8 bases lining up with TRBD1. V shed 5 bases, J shed 1 base, and the junction held 6 bases outside the gene matches. Germline V CDR1 and CDR2: LNHDA, SQIVND (reference sequence). The CDR3 contains 15 residues.

This clone showed up just a few times. The gene calls are TRBV19 and TRBJ2-5; TRBD2 aligns across 9 bases. Losses at the gene ends were 3 bases for V and 5 bases for J; bases not matched to a gene: 4. Germline assignment: CDR1 LNHDA and CDR2 SQIVND (reference sequence). The CDR3 totals 14 residues. The CDR3 region is CASSMRLAGETQYF. CDR3 DNA: TGTGCCAGTAGTATGCGGCTAGCGGGGGAGACCCAGTACTTC.

V and J are TRBV6-1 and TRBJ2-7, with 8 nucleotides matching TRBD1. The CDR3 totals 12 residues. The germline CDR1 and CDR2 sequences are MNHNS and SASEGT. After removal of 7 bases from V and 7 bases from J, the junction contained 6 bases not matched to a gene. CDR3 coding DNA: TGTGCCAGCATAGGACAGGGTGGGGAGCAGTACTTC. This translates into CASIGQGGEQYF.

This chain links TRBV2 with TRBJ2-7; D gene ambiguous. Between the trimmed V and J ends, which lost 6 bases and 6 bases, there was a span of 12 bases. The CDR3 is made up of 12 amino acids. The V gene's germline CDR1 is SNHLY and CDR2 FYNNEI. The CDR3 spells CASSPELGEQYF. In nucleotides, the CDR3 is TGTGCCAGCAGCCCCGAGTTGGGCGAGCAGTACTTC.

This clone was seen once. The gene calls are TRBV6-6 and TRBJ1-1; unclear D gene. The CDR3 totals 14 residues. The germline gives CDR1 MNHNY, CDR2 SVGAGI (reference sequence). The V and J ends lost 4 bases and 3 bases respectively, with 12 bases between them. The CDR3 loop is CASSSWPGYTEAFF. CDR3 DNA: TGTGCCAGCAGTTCGTGGCCGGGGTACACTGAAGCTTTCTTT.

V usage is TRBV27 and J usage is TRBJ2-7; tentative D call: TRBD2 (6 bases). V gave up 0 bases and J gave up 10 bases, with 16 bases separating them. Germline CDR1 MNHEY, CDR2 SMNVEV (reference sequence). The CDR3 has 14 residues. The CDR3 nucleotides are TGTGCCAGCAGTTTATCGATGGGGTCGGAGGGCCAGTACTTC. Translated: CASSLSMGSEGQYF.

The sample holds one count of this clone. The chain recombines TRBV7-3 with TRBJ2-3; no reliable D call. The CDR3 is made up of 13 amino acids. Germline V CDR1 and CDR2: SGHTA, FQGTGA. Deletions cut 3 bases from V and 5 bases from J, with 9 bases between. The CDR3 DNA reads as TGTGCCAGCAGCTTCGAAACCCAAGATACGCAGTATTTT. This translates into CASSFETQDTQYF.

The chain carries TRBV6-6 and TRBJ2-3; 7 bases fit TRBD2. Germline values: CDR1 MNHNY, CDR2 SVGAGI (reference sequence). The CDR3 is 13 amino acids. V lost 8 bases to trimming and J lost 4 bases; unmatched junction nucleotides: 6. The CDR3 DNA reads as TGTGCCAGCCGCGGGGGAATTTCAGATACGCAGTATTTT. Its translation: CASRGGISDTQYF.

This clone was seen a handful of times. CDR3 DNA: TGTGCCAGCAGCCCAGTCCCGGGACAGGGCTCAGCTAACTATGGCTACACCTTC. It encodes CASSPVPGQGSANYGYTF. The chain has TRBV5-4 and TRBJ1-2; the match to TRBD1 covers 9 bases. The CDR3 loop spans 18 amino acids. J gave up 0 bases and V 4 bases, and 13 bases lay outside the gene matches. Germline V gives CDR1 SGHNT, CDR2 YYREEE (reference sequence).

The chain is built from TRBV2 and TRBJ1-5; D might be TRBD1 (5 bases). The germline V gene has CDR1 SNHLY and CDR2 FYNNEI. V lost 6 bases, J lost 0 bases, and 18 bases lay in between. CDR3 size: 17 residues. For the CDR3, the DNA is TGTGCCAGCAGGGACACCCCCTATGGGAATAGCAATCAGCCCCAGCATTTT. This translates into CASRDTPYGNSNQPQHF.

The V call is TRBV7-9, the J call TRBJ2-7; the match to TRBD2 covers 8 bases. V trimming: 5 bases; J trimming: 6 bases; junction bases outside the gene matches: 9. Germline CDR1 is SEHNR and CDR2 is FQNEAQ (reference sequence). The CDR3 extends over 14 amino acids. CDR3 amino acids: CASSSLAGRAEQYF. The CDR3 DNA reads TGTGCCAGCAGCAGTCTAGCGGGCCGGGCCGAGCAGTACTTC.

V is TRBV28 and J is TRBJ2-5; 9 positions agree with TRBD2. The junction had 1 base not matched to a gene; V was cut back by 2 bases and J by 0 bases. Looked up from germline, CDR1 is MDHEN and CDR2 is SYDVKM. CDR3 length: 15 residues. CDR3 DNA sequence: TGTGCCAGCAGTTTAGCTAGCGGGAACCAAGAGACCCAGTACTTC. This encodes CASSLASGNQETQYF.

There are a few counts of this clone. The V and J genes are TRBV30 and TRBJ1-1; the D is unclear. Germline CDR1 reads GTSNPN; CDR2 reads SVGIG (reference sequence). This CDR3 has 13 residues. Trimming removed 2 bases from V and 3 bases from J, with 10 bases in between. The CDR3, as DNA: TGTGCCTGGAGTTTAACGTATGACACTGAAGCTTTCTTT. This encodes CAWSLTYDTEAFF.

The chain links TRBV10-3 to TRBJ2-1; D is possibly TRBD1 or TRBD2 (5 bases each). The CDR3 has 16 amino acids. The germline V and J ends were trimmed by 6 bases and 9 bases, with 24 bases remaining between them. Germline V gene data show CDR1 as ENHRY and CDR2 as SYGVKD. CDR3 amino acids: CAIRTTRDHPRGEQFF. CDR3 nucleotides: TGTGCCATCAGAACAACTCGGGACCACCCCCGCGGTGAGCAGTTCTTC.

The chain employs TRBV30 and TRBJ1-2; D gene uncertain. Looked up from germline, CDR1 is GTSNPN and CDR2 is SVGIG (reference sequence). CDR3 length: 12 residues. The V end lost 0 bases, the J end lost 9 bases, and 11 bases lay between the germline ends. CDR3 amino acids: CAWSVSSRSYTF. The CDR3 region has the DNA TGTGCCTGGAGTGTATCGAGTAGGAGCTACACCTTC.